This T cell receptor (beta chain) was sequenced during a study of cytomegalovirus exposure and HLA in healthy donors. Worth noting for this clone: The antigen remains undetermined. The germline gene is not matched at one end of the junction; a read error may be the cause.

Study observations and caveats: Another analysis was done later, and it associated approximately 17,000 TCR beta sequences with HLA alleles at 0.05 false discovery rate. Earlier findings revealed that most TCR beta V segments proved productive either about 87% or about 30% of the time. Across donors, most TCRs were seen rarely, yet some public ones were widespread. High specificity and sensitivity for cytomegalovirus status were reported for the classifier.

A multiplex PCR was run with 60 Vbeta primers and 13 Jbeta primers. Sequencing used immunoSEQ multiplex PCR; TCRdb keeps in-frame clones, though not all of them. The sample data list tens of thousands of clones. CDR3 length: 14 amino acids. The germline gives CDR1 SSHAT, CDR2 FNYEAQ (reference sequence). The clonotype comes from a female donor in good health and CMV-seronegative. The chain carries TRBV7-7 and TRBJ1-6; 8 bases are a match to TRBD1. The specimen sequenced was PBMCs. CDR3 in DNA: TGTGCTAGCAGCCCAGGACAGGGAGGCTCACCCCTCCACTTT. Protein: CASSPGQGGSPLHF.